This T cell receptor beta chain was captured by sequencing in a study of blood T cell repertoires in COVID-19. CDR3 size: 15 residues. Looked up from germline, CDR1 is SGHTA and CDR2 is FQGNSA. J lost 8 bases, V lost 5 bases, and 9 bases had no gene match. Data came from immunoSEQ multiplex PCR; TCRdb stores just in-frame clones and leaves some out. The profile shows 70,000 to 75,000 clones, roughly nine tenths of them singletons. This TCR was sampled from a human donor in a cohort sampled during active COVID-19. Sequenced: peripheral blood. The chain uses TRBV7-2 and TRBJ1-4, with 9 bases identical to TRBD1. The CDR3 reads CASSADRGFTEKLFF. The CDR3 region has the DNA TGTGCCAGCAGCGCGGACAGGGGTTTTACCGAAAAACTGTTTTTT.